Below, 25 T cell receptor beta chains from the same sample are listed, as sequenced in a study of a mutant IDH1 vaccine in newly diagnosed glioma. Which antigens these TCRs recognize remains unknown. Generated by immunoSEQ multiplex PCR, the TCRdb table keeps only in-frame clones and is missing some. The repertoire includes over 45,000 clones, 80% to 85% of them detected once, and approximately 3.1% sits in the top ten. The time point here: week 5, during vaccination. Vaccinated patients received 300 ug of mutant IDH1 20-mer peptide per dose, with topical imiquimod. The material sequenced was PBMCs, taken from a glioma patient whose treatment included an IDH1 peptide vaccine. The receptor set was obtained from a man younger than 40 with glioma.

The V call is TRBV19, the J call TRBJ2-1; 13 nucleotides align to TRBD2. J was trimmed by 4 bases and V by 8 bases; bases with no gene match: 8. Germline-derived CDR1 and CDR2 are LNHDA and SQIVND (reference sequence). The CDR3 extends over 16 amino acids. The CDR3 bases are TGTGCCAGTTCCGGGACTAGCGGGGTACTTTACAATGAGCAGTTCTTC. Residues: CASSGTSGVLYNEQFF.

CDR3 in amino acids: CASSDGGGPRHTGELFF. Here the CDR3 DNA reads TGTGCCAGCAGCGACGGGGGGGGTCCCCGGCACACCGGGGAGCTGTTTTTT. The chain combines TRBV11-3 with TRBJ2-2; TRBD2 matches at 8 bases. Trimming cost V 5 bases and J 3 bases; bases outside gene matches: 11. CDR1 and CDR2 from the germline V gene are SGHNT and YENEEA. The CDR3 sequence is 17 residues long.

The chain is built from TRBV6-5 and TRBJ1-5; D gene ambiguous. From germline, CDR1 is MNHEY and CDR2 SVGAGI. This CDR3 region has 14 residues. V lost 2 bases and J 3 bases, leaving 8 bases between the germline ends. This CDR3 reads CASSYSHSNQPQHF. CDR3 coding DNA: TGTGCCAGCAGTTACAGTCACTCCAATCAGCCCCAGCATTTT.

The genes are TRBV11-2 and TRBJ1-2; D perhaps matches TRBD1 (6 bases). This CDR3 has 16 residues. The germline V and J ends were trimmed by 5 bases and 8 bases, with 24 bases remaining between them. Germline CDR1 reads SGHAT; CDR2 reads FQNNGV. The CDR3 DNA sequence: TGTGCCAGCAGCCTTGATGGGACATACACGCTTAGAGGCTACACCTTC. Translated, it gives CASSLDGTYTLRGYTF.

This clone was seen just once. The J gene is TRBJ1-4, the V gene TRBV5-8; 7 bases agree with TRBD1. The length of the CDR3 is 16 residues. The ends lost 3 bases at V and 6 bases at J; junction bases unmatched: 11. CDR1 is SGHTS, CDR2 YDEGEE, per germline. CDR3 protein: CASSSAGQPIYEKLFF. For the CDR3, the DNA is TGTGCCAGCAGCTCGGCGGGACAGCCGATTTATGAAAAACTGTTTTTT.

The chain's CDR3 is CASSLGQAYNEQFF. CDR3 nucleotides: TGTGCCAGCAGCTTAGGGCAGGCGTACAATGAGCAGTTCTTC. This chain joins TRBV7-9 and TRBJ2-1; D gene unclear. Trimming cost V 1 base and J 4 bases, with 8 bases left between them. The germline V gene has CDR1 SEHNR and CDR2 FQNEAQ (reference sequence). This CDR3 region has 14 residues.

The table lists this clone with a count of one. This chain uses TRBV27 with TRBJ1-1, with D hard to call. V lost 6 bases to trimming and J lost 0 bases, with 11 bases between them. Germline CDR1 and CDR2: MNHEY and SMNVEV (reference sequence). There are 14 residues in the CDR3. CDR3 sequence reads: CASRPLGVNTEAFF. The CDR3 region has the DNA TGTGCCAGCAGACCCCTCGGGGTGAACACTGAAGCTTTCTTT.

CDR3 protein: CATYSFQAMAFF. The DNA for the CDR3 is TGTGCCACCTACTCGTTCCAGGCCATGGCTTTCTTT. The chain carries TRBV6-1 and TRBJ1-1; D uncertain. V shed 10 bases and J shed 11 bases, with 20 bases lying between them. Germline V gene lookup returns CDR1 MNHNS and CDR2 SASEGT. The CDR3 covers 12 residues.

This sequence joins TRBV11-2 and TRBJ1-1; D is unclear. V was cut by 3 bases and J by 3 bases, with 11 bases left in between. CDR1 and CDR2 (germline): SGHAT, FQNNGV. This CDR3 has 14 residues. The CDR3 here is CASSFLLKDTEAFF. CDR3 sequence (DNA): TGTGCCAGCAGCTTTCTCCTGAAGGACACTGAAGCTTTCTTT.

In this sample, this clone turned up once. This chain joins TRBV7-6 and TRBJ2-3; TRBD1 aligns across 8 bases. The CDR3 runs to 14 residues. Germline V gene data show CDR1 as SGHVS and CDR2 as FNYEAQ. The V segment lost 5 bases and the J segment 5 bases; nucleotides outside the gene matches: 6. In nucleotides, the CDR3 is TGTGCCAGCAGCCCGAGGACAGGGTTAGATACGCAGTATTTT. Encoded protein: CASSPRTGLDTQYF.

V gene TRBV29-1 combines with J gene TRBJ2-2; 7 bases are shared with TRBD2. V lost 7 bases to trimming and J lost 5 bases; unmatched junction nucleotides: 19. CDR3 length: 17 residues. CDR1 and CDR2 from the germline V gene are SQVTM and ANQGSEA. The CDR3 DNA is TGCAGCGCCTCAAGTCGGGGGGAGGGCCGTGGGACCGGGGAGCTGTTTTTT. Translating gives CSASSRGEGRGTGELFF.

The chain is built from TRBV7-2 and TRBJ2-3; tentative D call: TRBD2 (5 bases). This CDR3 is 14 amino acids long. Germline loops: CDR1 SGHTA, CDR2 FQGNSA. Trimming left V 5 bases short and J 5 bases short, with 14 bases between. CDR3 region: CASSLRAGRDTQYF. The CDR3 nucleotides read TGTGCCAGCAGCCTAAGGGCGGGCCGAGATACGCAGTATTTT.

The CDR3 DNA reads as TGCGCCAGGGGTCAGATGTTTGAAGCTTTCTTT. Its translation: CARGQMFEAFF. The rearrangement joins TRBV10-1 to TRBJ1-1; D call uncertain. V lost 9 bases and J 7 bases, leaving 12 bases between the germline ends. Germline V gene lookup returns CDR1 WNHNN and CDR2 SYGVQD (reference sequence). The CDR3 has 11 amino acids.

This chain connects TRBV2 to TRBJ1-2, with a weak D call TRBD1 (6 bases). CDR3 length: 13 amino acids. V lost 4 bases, J lost 6 bases, and 12 bases lay in between. From germline, CDR1 is SNHLY and CDR2 FYNNEI. The CDR3 is CASSAPGQNGYTF. The CDR3 DNA is TGTGCCAGCAGTGCCCCAGGACAGAATGGCTACACCTTC.

The chain links TRBV7-2 to TRBJ2-1, with 11 bases aligning to TRBD1. The CDR3 contains 19 residues. Germline values: CDR1 SGHTA, CDR2 FQGNSA. Germline trimming cut 5 bases from V and 0 bases from J; bases unmatched to any gene: 12. The CDR3 DNA is TGTGCCAGCAGCCCTCGAGGGACAGGGGGTTCTATCTCCTACAATGAGCAGTTCTTC. Translation gives CASSPRGTGGSISYNEQFF.

The chain combines TRBV29-1 with TRBJ1-2, with a weak D call TRBD1 (6 bases). Between the trimmed V and J ends, which lost 4 bases and 7 bases, there was a span of 13 bases. The CDR3 covers 12 residues. Germline CDR1 and CDR2: SQVTM and ANQGSEA. The CDR3 region is CSVVGGAGGYTF. The CDR3 DNA reads TGCAGCGTTGTAGGGGGGGCCGGTGGCTACACCTTC.

This clone was seen once. This chain links TRBV9 with TRBJ2-1; 8 nucleotides line up with TRBD1. This CDR3 is built from 17 residues. Per the germline V gene, CDR1 is SGDLS and CDR2 is YYNGEE. V dropped 4 bases and J dropped 0; count of bases not matched to a gene: 9. The CDR3 nucleotides are TGTGCCAGCAGCCCTCCTTGGACAGGGAGCTCCTACAATGAGCAGTTCTTC. Amino acids: CASSPPWTGSSYNEQFF.

This clone has just a few counts. The chain joins TRBV30 to TRBJ1-5; 8 bases agree with TRBD1. There are 14 residues in the CDR3. V shed 0 bases, J shed 6 bases, and the junction held 4 bases outside the gene matches. Germline CDR1 GTSNPN, CDR2 SVGIG (reference sequence). The CDR3 protein is CAWSVAGGSQPQHF. Written as DNA, the CDR3 is TGTGCCTGGAGTGTAGCAGGGGGCTCTCAGCCCCAGCATTTT.

This clone was seen just once. V and J are TRBV6-1 and TRBJ2-7; the D gene is possibly TRBD1 (5 bases). Trimming cost V 5 bases and J 7 bases, with 12 bases left between them. The CDR3 loop spans 12 amino acids. Germline V gene sequence: CDR1 MNHNS, CDR2 SASEGT. CDR3 residues: CASSIQVGEQYF. In nucleotides, the CDR3 is TGTGCCAGCAGTATACAGGTGGGAGAGCAGTACTTC.

The genes are TRBV5-5 and TRBJ2-7, with TRBD1 as a possible D gene (5 bases). V lost 1 base, J lost 4 bases, and 9 bases lay in between. This CDR3 is built from 13 residues. Germline-derived CDR1 and CDR2 are SGHKS and YYEKEE (reference sequence). In DNA form, the CDR3 reads TGTGCCAGCAGCTTGCGACAGTCATACGAGCAGTACTTC. Its protein is CASSLRQSYEQYF. Looking up the rest from reference TRBV5-5 and TRBJ2-7 gives the full variable domain: DAGVTQSPTHLIKTRGQQVTLRCSPISGHKSVSWYQQVLGQGPQFIFQYYEKEERGRGNFPDRFSARQFPNYSSELNVNALLLGDSALYLCASSLRQSYEQYFGPGTRLTVT.

The V and J genes are TRBV2 and TRBJ2-2; no firm D call. With 1 base removed from V and 2 bases from J, the gap between germline ends came to 11 bases. This CDR3 comprises 16 residues. Germline V gives CDR1 SNHLY, CDR2 FYNNEI. This chain's CDR3 is CASSEVVGFNTGELFF. CDR3 nucleotide sequence: TGTGCCAGCAGTGAAGTTGTTGGATTCAACACCGGGGAGCTGTTTTTT.

The chain links TRBV5-8 to TRBJ2-7, with 8 bases matching TRBD1. Germline trimming cut 4 bases from V and 5 bases from J; bases unmatched to any gene: 5. CDR3 length: 13 amino acids. CDR1 is SGHTS, CDR2 YDEGEE, per germline. The CDR3 nucleotides are TGTGCCAGCAGCGAGGACAGGGCCCACGAGCAGTACTTC. Translated, it gives CASSEDRAHEQYF.

The J gene is TRBJ2-7, the V gene TRBV7-8, with TRBD1 identical over 7 bases. Germline V gives CDR1 SGHVS, CDR2 FQNEAQ. Trimming at V came to 3 bases and at J to 4 bases, leaving 6 bases not matched to a gene. The CDR3 covers 14 residues. The CDR3 DNA follows: TGTGCCAGCAGCTTGACAGGGTTCCCTTACGAGCAGTACTTC. Translated, it gives CASSLTGFPYEQYF.

This rearrangement joins TRBV28 to TRBJ1-2; D not resolved. From germline, CDR1 is MDHEN and CDR2 SYDVKM. CDR3 length: 14 amino acids. V dropped 1 base and J dropped 1 base, with 7 bases sitting between them. The CDR3 spells CASSLSVLNYGYTF. CDR3 coding DNA: TGTGCCAGCAGTTTATCCGTCCTTAACTATGGCTACACCTTC.

V usage is TRBV12-2 and J usage is TRBJ2-3; the D call of TRBD2 is as the table states it, not checked on the DNA. TRBV12-2 corresponds to a pseudogene. The CDR3 is made up of 16 amino acids. CDR3 in DNA: TGTGCAAGTCGCTTAGCACGGGGGGATAGCACAGATACGCAGTATTTT. The encoded protein is CASRLARGDSTDTQYF.